Listed below are T cell receptor beta chains from one sample, sequenced in a study of CD8 T cells in Susac syndrome. TCRdb re-derived calls from the immunoSEQ multiplex PCR reads in MiXCR, one entry per CDR3 protein. The table shows approximately 180,000 distinct CDR3 sequences, with roughly 94% occurring only once. The specimen was CD4+ T cells from PBMCs. These receptor sequences come from a human donor with Susac syndrome. Both conserved end residues are part of each CDR3. The D gene is left open where the match is weak. A clone size is listed for some rows: how often the clone was seen (once, few, many), or a class if it is expanded.

D gene: NA
V gene: TRBV29-1
clone size: NA
J gene: TRBJ2-1
CDR3 DNA: TGCAGCGTGGGGTTGGCCGGGGCTCTCTACAATGAGCAGTTCTTC
CDR3 protein: CSVGLAGALYNEQFF

D gene: NA
V gene: TRBV20-1
clone size: NA
J gene: TRBJ2-1
CDR3 DNA: TGCAGTGAGCGGACCATAGCGGCCTCCCACAATGAGCAGTTCTTC
CDR3 protein: CSERTIAASHNEQFF

D gene: TRBD2
V gene: TRBV20-1
clone size: NA
J gene: TRBJ2-1
CDR3 DNA: TGCAGCGCCTCTGGGGTGTCGGGAGGGCCTAGAGATGAGCAGTTCTTC
CDR3 protein: CSASGVSGGPRDEQFF

D gene: NA
V gene: TRBV30
clone size: NA
J gene: TRBJ1-2
CDR3 DNA: TGTGCCTGGAGTGTCCAGGGTTACGGCTACACCTTC
CDR3 protein: CAWSVQGYGYTF

D gene: NA
V gene: TRBV20-1
clone size: NA
J gene: TRBJ2-5
CDR3 DNA: TGCAGTGCTAGACCACCGGGACCCTCCGGAGAGACCCAGTACTTC
CDR3 protein: CSARPPGPSGETQYF

D gene: NA
V gene: TRBV12-3/TRBV12-4
clone size: NA
J gene: TRBJ2-7
CDR3 DNA: TGTGCCAGCGGGTGGTCCGGGAGCTACGAGCAGTACTTC
CDR3 protein: CASGWSGSYEQYF

D gene: NA
V gene: TRBV29-1
clone size: NA
J gene: TRBJ1-5
CDR3 DNA: TGCAGCGTCGGTCAGGCCAATCAGCCCCAGCATTTT
CDR3 protein: CSVGQANQPQHF

D gene: TRBD2
V gene: TRBV20-1
clone size: NA
J gene: TRBJ2-7
CDR3 DNA: TGCAGTGCTAATAGCGGGATTAGGTACGAGCAGTACTTC
CDR3 protein: CSANSGIRYEQYF

D gene: NA
V gene: TRBV18
clone size: NA
J gene: TRBJ2-5
CDR3 DNA: TGTGCCAGCTCACGCACAAAACAAGAGACCCAGTACTTC
CDR3 protein: CASSRTKQETQYF

D gene: TRBD1
V gene: TRBV5-1
clone size: NA
J gene: TRBJ2-3
CDR3 DNA: TGCGCCAGCAGCTTGTCGGACAGGGGGATAGATACGCAGTATTTT
CDR3 protein: CASSLSDRGIDTQYF

D gene: TRBD1
V gene: TRBV29-1
clone size: NA
J gene: TRBJ1-5
CDR3 DNA: TGCAGCGCTGTACAGGGGAATCAGCCCCAGCATTTT
CDR3 protein: CSAVQGNQPQHF

D gene: TRBD1
V gene: TRBV7-9
clone size: once
J gene: TRBJ2-7
CDR3 DNA: TGTGCCAGCAGCCAACGAGGGACAGGGAGCTCCTACGAGCAGTACTTC
CDR3 protein: CASSQRGTGSSYEQYF

D gene: NA
V gene: TRBV12-3/TRBV12-4
clone size: NA
J gene: TRBJ1-3
CDR3 DNA: TGTGCCAGCAGTTTCGGCGCCTCTGGAAACACCATATATTTT
CDR3 protein: CASSFGASGNTIYF

D gene: NA
V gene: TRBV20-1
clone size: NA
J gene: TRBJ1-2
CDR3 DNA: TGCAGTGCTAGAGATGAGGAGGGTAGTGGCTACACCTTC
CDR3 protein: CSARDEEGSGYTF

D gene: NA
V gene: TRBV20-1
clone size: NA
J gene: TRBJ1-1
CDR3 DNA: TGCAGTGCTCCAAACAGGGAAGGGGACACTGAAGCTTTCTTT
CDR3 protein: CSAPNREGDTEAFF

D gene: NA
V gene: TRBV14
clone size: NA
J gene: TRBJ1-4
CDR3 DNA: TGTGCCAGCAGCCGGACAGTTAATGAAAAACTGTTTTTT
CDR3 protein: CASSRTVNEKLFF

D gene: NA
V gene: TRBV7-2
clone size: NA
J gene: TRBJ1-4
CDR3 DNA: TGTGCCAGCAGCTTAGTTTCGGGGGAAAAACTGTTTTTT
CDR3 protein: CASSLVSGEKLFF

D gene: NA
V gene: TRBV20-1
clone size: NA
J gene: TRBJ2-1
CDR3 DNA: TGCAGTGCTAGAGATCCCCCTAGCGTTTACAATGAGCAGTTCTTC
CDR3 protein: CSARDPPSVYNEQFF

D gene: NA
V gene: TRBV27
clone size: NA
J gene: TRBJ1-1
CDR3 DNA: TGTGCCAGCAGTTTGATGCAGGGTCAGGAAGCTTTCTTT
CDR3 protein: CASSLMQGQEAFF

D gene: NA
V gene: TRBV4-3
clone size: NA
J gene: TRBJ2-3
CDR3 DNA: TGCGCCAGCAGCCAAGATACAGCAACAGATACGCAGTATTTT
CDR3 protein: CASSQDTATDTQYF

D gene: TRBD1
V gene: TRBV3-1
clone size: NA
J gene: TRBJ2-5
CDR3 DNA: TGTGCCAGCAGCCCCATTTTAACGACAGGGAGATTAGAGACCCAGTACTTC
CDR3 protein: CASSPILTTGRLETQYF

D gene: TRBD2
V gene: TRBV27
clone size: NA
J gene: TRBJ2-7
CDR3 DNA: TGTGCCAGCAGAAGAGGGGCTAGCGGGAAGAATTCCTACGAGCAGTACTTC
CDR3 protein: CASRRGASGKNSYEQYF

D gene: NA
V gene: TRBV4-1
clone size: NA
J gene: TRBJ1-3
CDR3 DNA: TGCGCCAGCAGCCAAGATCAGACCGCGTTGCGGGGAAACACCATATATTTT
CDR3 protein: CASSQDQTALRGNTIYF

D gene: NA
V gene: TRBV12-3/TRBV12-4
clone size: NA
J gene: TRBJ1-5
CDR3 DNA: TGTGCCAGCAGGCGGAGCTACAATCAGCCCCAGCATTTT
CDR3 protein: CASRRSYNQPQHF

D gene: NA
V gene: TRBV29-1
clone size: NA
J gene: TRBJ2-2
CDR3 DNA: TGCAGCGTTGAAGTCAGAGGGCAGAACACCGGGGAGCTGTTTTTT
CDR3 protein: CSVEVRGQNTGELFF

D gene: NA
V gene: TRBV4-2
clone size: NA
J gene: TRBJ2-3
CDR3 DNA: TGTGCCAGCAGCCAAGAGGTTGGGGCTCGCACAGATACGCAGTATTTT
CDR3 protein: CASSQEVGARTDTQYF

D gene: NA
V gene: TRBV6-1
clone size: NA
J gene: TRBJ2-5
CDR3 DNA: TGTGCCAGCAGTGGAGCCGGGCAAGAGACCCAGTACTTC
CDR3 protein: CASSGAGQETQYF

D gene: NA
V gene: TRBV30
clone size: NA
J gene: TRBJ2-1
CDR3 DNA: TGTGCCTGGAGCATTGGCTGGGGGCGAAGCTCCTACAATGAGCAGTTCTTC
CDR3 protein: CAWSIGWGRSSYNEQFF

D gene: NA
V gene: TRBV3-1
clone size: once
J gene: TRBJ2-7
CDR3 DNA: TGTGCCAGCAGCAGCAGGTCGGTGGGTATTTACGAGCAGTACTTC
CDR3 protein: CASSSRSVGIYEQYF